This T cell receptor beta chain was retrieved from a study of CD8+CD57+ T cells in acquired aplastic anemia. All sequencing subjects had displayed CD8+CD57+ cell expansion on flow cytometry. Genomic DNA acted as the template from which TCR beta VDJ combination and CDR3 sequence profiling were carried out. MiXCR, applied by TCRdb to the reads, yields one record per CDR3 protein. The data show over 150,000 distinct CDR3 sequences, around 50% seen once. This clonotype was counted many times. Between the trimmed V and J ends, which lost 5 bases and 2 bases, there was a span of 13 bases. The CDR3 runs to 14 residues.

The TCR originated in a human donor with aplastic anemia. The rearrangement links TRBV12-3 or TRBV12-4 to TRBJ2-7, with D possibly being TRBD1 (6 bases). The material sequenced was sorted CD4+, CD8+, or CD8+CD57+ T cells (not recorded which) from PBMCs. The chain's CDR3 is CASSAQTGPYEQYF. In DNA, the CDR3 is TGTGCCAGCAGTGCCCAAACAGGGCCCTACGAGCAGTACTTC.